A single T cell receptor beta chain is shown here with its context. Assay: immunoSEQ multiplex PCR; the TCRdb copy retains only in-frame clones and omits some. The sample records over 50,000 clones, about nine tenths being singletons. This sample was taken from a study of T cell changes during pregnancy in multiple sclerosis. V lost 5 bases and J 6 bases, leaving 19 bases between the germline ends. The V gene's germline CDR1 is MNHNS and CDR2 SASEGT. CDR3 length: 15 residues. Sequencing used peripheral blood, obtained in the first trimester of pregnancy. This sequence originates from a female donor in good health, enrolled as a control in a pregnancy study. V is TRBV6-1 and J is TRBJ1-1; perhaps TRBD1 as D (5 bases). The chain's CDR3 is CASSSTQGLGAEAFF. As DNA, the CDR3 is TGTGCCAGCAGTTCCACCCAGGGACTAGGCGCTGAAGCTTTCTTT.